Following are 4 T cell receptor beta chains from one sample sequenced in a study of T cell repertoires in ileal Crohn's disease (dated by TCRdb to 2018 to 2020). Library method: the immunoSEQ multiplex PCR assay. TCRdb stores this immuneACCESS table with in-frame sequences only. Part of the clones is absent; in the studies checked, under half of the shortfall reflects unresolved V genes, and no reason is known for the rest. A total of nearly 3,000 clones appear in this sample, roughly 77% of them only once. The biggest ten clones account for 6.5% of the sample. The time point label on this specimen signifies: inflamed ileum from the surgical specimen. Material for sequencing was ileal tissue. Receptors originate from an adult with Crohn's disease.

The sample holds one count of this clone. The chain uses TRBV7-9 and TRBJ2-3, with 13 bases aligning to TRBD2. Unmatched junction bases numbered 4, after V lost 1 base and J lost 3 bases. Germline loops: CDR1 SEHNR, CDR2 FQNEAQ (reference sequence). The CDR3 length is 17 residues. The CDR3 spells CASSLGTSGSRTDTQYF. DNA of the CDR3: TGTGCCAGCAGCTTAGGGACTAGCGGGAGTAGGACAGATACGCAGTATTTT.

The chain employs TRBV6-5 and TRBJ2-4, with TRBD1 identical over 7 bases. The CDR3 is 15 amino acids. Looked up from germline, CDR1 is MNHEY and CDR2 is SVGAGI. The V and J ends lost 6 bases and 4 bases, in that order; junction bases with no gene match: 9. This CDR3 reads CASRTSGGLKNIQYF. CDR3 nucleotide sequence: TGTGCCAGCAGAACCTCAGGGGGTTTGAAAAACATTCAGTACTTC.

V and J are TRBV6-5 and TRBJ2-5; 10 nucleotides match TRBD2. CDR3 length: 15 amino acids. The J segment lost 2 bases and the V segment lost 7 bases, leaving 7 bases of the junction unmatched. Germline lookup yields CDR1 MNHEY and CDR2 SVGAGI. CDR3 coding DNA: TGTGCCAGCACTCTCTTTAGCGGGAGGCAAGAGACCCAGTACTTC. This encodes CASTLFSGRQETQYF.

The gene calls are TRBV7-3 and TRBJ2-1; 8 nucleotides match TRBD2. The V segment lost 0 bases and the J segment 7 bases; nucleotides outside the gene matches: 8. Germline CDR1 and CDR2: SGHTA and FQGTGA. The CDR3 runs to 16 residues. CDR3 DNA: TGTGCCAGCAGCTTAACCCCCGCGGGAGGCATAAATGAGCAGTTCTTC. It is translated as CASSLTPAGGINEQFF.